This T cell receptor beta chain was captured in a study of T cell repertoires in cytomegalovirus infection. On the study more broadly: Indications came from public TCR beta signatures; they pointed to CMV infection and to a matching HLA type.

The V end was cut by 5 bases, the J end by 6 bases, with 17 bases between. This CDR3 is 15 amino acids long. Germline assignment: CDR1 SGHVS and CDR2 FNYEAQ. This clonotype was counted a few times. Its antigen is still unknown. General study points: Ex vivo responses were dominated by HLA-C-restricted CMV-specific TCR beta clonotypes.

MiXCR, applied by TCRdb to the reads, yields one record per CDR3 protein. Among fewer than 550,000 distinct CDR3 sequences listed, 26% were seen once. The rearrangement links TRBV7-6 to TRBJ1-5; unclear D gene. Sequencing used PBMCs. The TCR originated in a human donor in good health (CMV status not recorded). Some clones in this sample may be carry-over from other donors' samples. CDR3 DNA: TGTGCCAGCAGCCCCGGTGGGGTCGGGAGTCAGCCCCAGCATTTT. Protein: CASSPGGVGSQPQHF.